Presented here are 14 T cell receptor beta chains from one specimen sequenced in a study of shared clonotypes between healthy human individuals (dated by TCRdb to 2018 to 2021). The library relied on the immunoSEQ multiplex PCR assay. TCRdb provides this immuneACCESS table in a form limited to in-frame rearrangements. Some clones are lacking; in checked studies, under half of them reflect an unresolved V gene, and why the rest are absent is not known. The sample yields 2 million to 3 million clones; approximately 94% were counted once. The top ten clonotypes cover 0.35% to 0.45% of the sample. The source material was naive CD4+ T cells from PBMCs. The cell subset or site label corresponds to: CD45RA+ positively selected. The receptors here all came from a man aged 18 to 30 in good health. Some clones in this sample may be carry-over from other donors' samples.

This rearrangement joins TRBV6-1 to TRBJ1-2, with D unresolved. CDR3 length: 13 residues. CDR1 and CDR2 (germline): MNHNS, SASEGT. Trimming took 6 bases from V and 4 from J, leaving 12 bases between them. The CDR3 reads CASRDDGFYGYTF. The DNA for the CDR3 is TGTGCCAGCAGGGATGACGGATTCTATGGCTACACCTTC.

J is TRBJ2-1 and V is TRBV9; TRBD2 matches at 9 bases. The CDR3 is made up of 17 amino acids. Germline V gene sequence: CDR1 SGDLS, CDR2 YYNGEE. The ends lost 0 bases at V and 0 bases at J; junction bases unmatched: 4. The CDR3 loop is CASSVGWTSASYNEQFF. CDR3 nucleotide sequence: TGTGCCAGCAGCGTAGGGTGGACTAGCGCCTCCTACAATGAGCAGTTCTTC.

Regarding this clone: One junction end disagrees with the germline gene, perhaps due to a read error. The chain joins TRBV6-5 to TRBJ2-1; D remains ambiguous. The CDR3 extends over 15 amino acids. From germline, CDR1 is MNHEY and CDR2 SVGAGI. This CDR3 is CASSSWQVSHNEQFF. DNA of the CDR3: TGTGCCAGCAGTTCGTGGCAGGTCTCCCACAATGAGCAGTTCTTC.

The chain links TRBV6-1 to TRBJ2-3; possibly TRBD1 or TRBD2 for D (5 bases each). Germline V gives CDR1 MNHNS, CDR2 SASEGT. The CDR3 consists of 16 residues. V was trimmed by 4 bases and J by 4 bases, leaving 18 bases between them. The CDR3 reads CASSGSYGGRADTQYF. DNA of the CDR3: TGTGCCAGCAGTGGGTCTTATGGGGGAAGAGCAGATACGCAGTATTTT.

The chain carries TRBV21-1 and TRBJ2-5; TRBD1 was called by the table and not checked on the DNA. TRBV21-1 is an annotated pseudogene. There are 16 residues in the CDR3. The CDR3 is CASSSWDRGRRETQYF. In nucleotides, the CDR3 is TGTGCCAGCAGCAGCTGGGACAGGGGGCGCAGGGAGACCCAGTACTTC.

The table lists this clone with a count of one. This chain links TRBV5-1 with TRBJ1-1; 7 bases fit TRBD1. The germline V gene encodes CDR1 SGHRS and CDR2 YFSETQ. J was trimmed by 3 bases and V by 4 bases; bases with no gene match: 9. The CDR3 consists of 15 residues. Written as DNA, the CDR3 is TGCGCCAGCAGCAGGGGGACAGCCCAAGACACTGAAGCTTTCTTT. Translating gives CASSRGTAQDTEAFF.

This clone was counted a single time. The chain recombines TRBV19 with TRBJ1-2; D perhaps matches TRBD1 (5 bases). The CDR3 has 15 amino acids. The germline CDR1 and CDR2 sequences are LNHDA and SQIVND (reference sequence). V was clipped by 6 bases and J by 3 bases, with 17 bases between them. Here the CDR3 DNA reads TGTGCCAGTAGGGTACAGGTTAGAGGGGACTATGGCTACACCTTC. Amino acids: CASRVQVRGDYGYTF.

V is TRBV9 and J is TRBJ2-1; no definite D call. With 0 bases removed from V and 8 bases from J, the gap between germline ends came to 12 bases. The length of the CDR3 is 14 residues. In germline, CDR1 is SGDLS, CDR2 YYNGEE. The CDR3 DNA follows: TGTGCCAGCAGCGTAGTAGGTAGCTTCGATGAGCAGTTCTTC. Protein product: CASSVVGSFDEQFF.

This clone was counted a single time. The chain links TRBV11-3 to TRBJ2-2; D is perhaps TRBD1 (5 bases). CDR1 and CDR2 from the germline V gene are SGHNT and YENEEA. The CDR3 sequence is 14 residues long. V dropped 6 bases and J dropped 2 bases, with 10 bases sitting between them. For the CDR3, the DNA is TGTGCCAGCAGAGGGGCAGCCAACACCGGGGAGCTGTTTTTT. Amino acid sequence: CASRGAANTGELFF.

The J gene is TRBJ2-5, the V gene TRBV19, with TRBD1 as a possible D gene (6 bases). CDR1 LNHDA and CDR2 SQIVND come from the germline V gene (reference sequence). There are 16 residues in the CDR3. Trimming took off 6 bases at V and 0 bases at J, with 17 bases between the two ends. The CDR3 sequence is CASRTLVGQHQETQYF. Here the CDR3 DNA reads TGTGCCAGTAGGACGTTAGTAGGACAGCACCAAGAGACCCAGTACTTC.

This chain joins TRBV18 and TRBJ1-1, with D perhaps matching TRBD1 (5 bases). V was pared by 3 bases and J by 8 bases, with 19 bases between. Germline V gives CDR1 KGHSH, CDR2 LQKENI. The CDR3 is made up of 15 amino acids. The CDR3: CASSPPGRARDEAFF. CDR3 DNA: TGTGCCAGCTCACCCCCGGGCAGGGCTCGGGACGAAGCTTTCTTT.

The chain carries TRBV7-2 and TRBJ2-2; 12 bases line up with TRBD2. CDR3 length: 17 residues. V shed 4 bases and J 7 bases; nucleotides not matched to a gene: 10. CDR1 SGHTA and CDR2 FQGNSA come from the germline V gene. CDR3 sequence reads: CASSSKRLAGAHGELFF. DNA of the CDR3: TGTGCCAGCAGCTCCAAGCGACTAGCGGGAGCTCACGGGGAGCTGTTTTTT.

The rearrangement uses TRBV5-1 and TRBJ2-7; 10 bases fit TRBD2. This CDR3 is 16 amino acids long. Germline V CDR1 and CDR2: SGHRS, YFSETQ. With V trimmed by 5 bases and J by 0 bases, 8 bases remained unmatched. This CDR3 is CASRWGLATSSYEQYF. The CDR3 DNA reads TGCGCCAGCAGATGGGGACTAGCGACTAGCTCCTACGAGCAGTACTTC.

This chain uses TRBV5-4 with TRBJ1-5; 12 bases match TRBD1. The CDR3 covers 16 residues. Per the germline V gene, CDR1 is SGHNT and CDR2 is YYREEE (reference sequence). With V trimmed by 2 bases and J by 6 bases, 6 bases remained unmatched. CDR3 amino acids: CASSFGGQGAGQPQHF. Here the CDR3 DNA reads TGTGCCAGCAGCTTTGGGGGACAGGGGGCGGGTCAGCCCCAGCATTTT.